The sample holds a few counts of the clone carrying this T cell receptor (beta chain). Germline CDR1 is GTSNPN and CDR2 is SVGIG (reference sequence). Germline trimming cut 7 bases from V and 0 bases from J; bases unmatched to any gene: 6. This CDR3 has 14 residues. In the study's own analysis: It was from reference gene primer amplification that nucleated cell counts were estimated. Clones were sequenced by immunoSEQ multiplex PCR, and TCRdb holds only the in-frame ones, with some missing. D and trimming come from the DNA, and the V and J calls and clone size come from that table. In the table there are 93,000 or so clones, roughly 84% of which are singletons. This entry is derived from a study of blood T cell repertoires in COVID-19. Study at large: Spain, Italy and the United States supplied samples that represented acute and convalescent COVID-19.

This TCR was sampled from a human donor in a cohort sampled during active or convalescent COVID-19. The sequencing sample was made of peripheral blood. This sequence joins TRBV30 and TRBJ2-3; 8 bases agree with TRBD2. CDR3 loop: CASSRGGSTDTQYF. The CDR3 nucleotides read TGTGCCTCCTCACGGGGGGGCAGCACAGATACGCAGTATTTT. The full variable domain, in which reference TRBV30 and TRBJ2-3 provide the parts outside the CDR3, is SQTIHQWPATLVQPVGSPLSLECTVEGTSNPNLYWYRQAAGRGLQLLFYSVGIGQISSEVPQNLSASRPQDRQFILSSKKLLLSDSGFYLCASSRGGSTDTQYFGPGTRLTVL.